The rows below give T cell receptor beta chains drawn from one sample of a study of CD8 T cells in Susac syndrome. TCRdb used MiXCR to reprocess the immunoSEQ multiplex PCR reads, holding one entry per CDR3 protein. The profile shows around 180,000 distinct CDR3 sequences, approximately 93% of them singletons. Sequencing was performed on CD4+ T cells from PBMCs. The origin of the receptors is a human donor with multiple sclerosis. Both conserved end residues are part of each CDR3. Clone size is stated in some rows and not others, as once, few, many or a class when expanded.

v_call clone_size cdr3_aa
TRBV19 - CASSTDWGGNGYTF
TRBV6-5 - CASSYSGDRGHEQYF
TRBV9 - CASSPMDRVSETQYF
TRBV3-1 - CASSSNYGRHANYGYTF
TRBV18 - CASSPTELRAEQYF
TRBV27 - CASSLQGTSGVFSYEQYF
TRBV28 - CASSFRGYDSPLHF
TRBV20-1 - CSASRAGVVNTQYF
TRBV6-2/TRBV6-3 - CASTPRGGNSEAFF
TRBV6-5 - CASSSRESEHYGYTF
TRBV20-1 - CSASKQGNYGYTF
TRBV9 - CASSAYGENYGYTF
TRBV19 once CASSDRDRGGQPQHF
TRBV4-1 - CASSQGFGGLLQETQYF
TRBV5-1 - CASSLASGTRQETQYF
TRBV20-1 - CSAGMETQYF
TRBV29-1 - CSVAFQGAGSEAFF
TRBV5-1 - CASSATGWGANYNEQFF
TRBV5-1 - CASSLQTGTRASYEQYF
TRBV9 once CASSEFLLDREGGYGYTF
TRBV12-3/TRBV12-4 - CASSRIGQAQHF
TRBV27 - CASSLSGGVTQYF
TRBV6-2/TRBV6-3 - CASVDPEETQYF
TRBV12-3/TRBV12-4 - CASSLTGQGLMGNQPQHF
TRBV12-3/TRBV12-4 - CASSFTGGVETQYF
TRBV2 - CASSERPYSTDTQYF
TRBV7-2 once CASSTGPFTGANVLTF
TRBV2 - CASSEHQTHRGYGELFF
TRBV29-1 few CSVAGRLNTEAFF